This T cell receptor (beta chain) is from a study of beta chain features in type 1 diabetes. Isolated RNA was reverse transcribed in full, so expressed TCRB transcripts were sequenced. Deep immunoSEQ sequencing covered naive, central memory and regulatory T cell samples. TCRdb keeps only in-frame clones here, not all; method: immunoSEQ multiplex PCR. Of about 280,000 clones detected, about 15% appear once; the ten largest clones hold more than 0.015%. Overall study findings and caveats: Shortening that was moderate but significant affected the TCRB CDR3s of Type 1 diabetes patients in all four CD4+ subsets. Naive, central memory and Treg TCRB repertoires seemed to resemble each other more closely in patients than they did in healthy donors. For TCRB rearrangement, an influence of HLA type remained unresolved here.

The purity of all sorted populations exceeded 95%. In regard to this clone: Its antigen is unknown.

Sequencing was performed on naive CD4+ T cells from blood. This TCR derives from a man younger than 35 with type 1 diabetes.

The CDR3 protein is CAIRGTSSYEQYF. DNA for the CDR3: TGTGCCATCAGAGGGACAAGTTCCTACGAGCAGTACTTC. J is TRBJ2-7 and V is TRBV10-3, with D possibly TRBD1 on 6 matching bases. The CDR3 sequence is 13 residues long. V was pared by 6 bases and J by 1 base, with 10 bases between. The germline V gene encodes CDR1 ENHRY and CDR2 SYGVKD.